This T cell receptor beta chain was profiled in a study of CD8 T cells in ankylosing spondylitis. General study points: It appeared that ankylosing spondylitis blood was characterized by a TCR beta motif of several highly homologous variants. Researchers reportedly found disease-linked clones significantly enriched in matched ankylosing spondylitis synovial fluid.

This CDR3 spans 14 amino acids. V was shortened by 4 bases and J by 0 bases, with 9 bases between the two germline ends. Germline V gene sequence: CDR1 SEHNR, CDR2 FQNEAQ (reference sequence). One entry per CDR3 protein, called by TCRdb with MiXCR from the 5' RACE reads. Of about 210,000 distinct CDR3 sequences in the sample, about 7.3% are singletons; the top ten hold approximately 14%. As to this clonotype: Its specificity is unknown.

This chain joins TRBV7-9 and TRBJ2-5; TRBD2 is a possible D gene (6 bases). This receptor was identified in a male donor with ankylosing spondylitis. The sequenced sample was blood, either unsorted or a sorted T cell fraction (not recorded which). The CDR3 DNA reads as TGTGCCAGCAGCTCCCGGGACTACCAAGAGACCCAGTACTTC. It codes for CASSSRDYQETQYF.